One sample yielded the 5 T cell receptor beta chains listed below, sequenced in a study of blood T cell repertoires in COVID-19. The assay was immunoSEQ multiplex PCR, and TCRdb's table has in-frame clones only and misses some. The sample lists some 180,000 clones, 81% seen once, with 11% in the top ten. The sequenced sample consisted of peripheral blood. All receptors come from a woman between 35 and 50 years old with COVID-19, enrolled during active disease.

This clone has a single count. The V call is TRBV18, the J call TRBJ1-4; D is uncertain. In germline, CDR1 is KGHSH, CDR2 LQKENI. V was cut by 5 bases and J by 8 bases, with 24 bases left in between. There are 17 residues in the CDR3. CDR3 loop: CASSKDYPTGEEEKLFF. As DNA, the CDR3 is TGTGCCAGCTCAAAAGACTACCCTACCGGTGAGGAGGAAAAACTGTTTTTT.

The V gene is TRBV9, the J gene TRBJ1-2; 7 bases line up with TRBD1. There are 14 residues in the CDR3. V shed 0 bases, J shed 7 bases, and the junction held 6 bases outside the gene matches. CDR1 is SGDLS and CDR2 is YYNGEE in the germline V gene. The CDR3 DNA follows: TGTGCCAGCAGCGTAGACCCAGGGGGTCGTGGCTACACCTTC. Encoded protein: CASSVDPGGRGYTF.

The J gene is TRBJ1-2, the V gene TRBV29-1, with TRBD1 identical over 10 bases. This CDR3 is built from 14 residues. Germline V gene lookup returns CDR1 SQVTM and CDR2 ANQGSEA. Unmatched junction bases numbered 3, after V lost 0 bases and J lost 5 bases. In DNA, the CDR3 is TGCAGCGTTGAAGATGGGGACAGGGGATATGGCTACACCTTC. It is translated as CSVEDGDRGYGYTF.

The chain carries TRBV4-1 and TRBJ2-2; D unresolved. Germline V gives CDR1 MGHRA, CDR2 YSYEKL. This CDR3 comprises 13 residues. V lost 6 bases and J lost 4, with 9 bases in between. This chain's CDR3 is CASSFPRTGELFF. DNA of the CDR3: TGCGCCAGCAGTTTTCCGCGCACCGGGGAGCTGTTTTTT.

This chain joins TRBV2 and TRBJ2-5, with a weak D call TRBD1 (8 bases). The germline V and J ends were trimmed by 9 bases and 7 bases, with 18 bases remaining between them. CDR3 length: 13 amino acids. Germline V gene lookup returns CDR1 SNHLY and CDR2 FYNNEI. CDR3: CASTQGGRGTQYF. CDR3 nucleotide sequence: TGTGCCAGTACACAGGGGGGGCGTGGGACCCAGTACTTC.